These T cell receptor beta chains were read from a single sample in a study of stem cell transplantation in POMP-related autoinflammatory disease. Generated by immunoSEQ multiplex PCR, the TCRdb table keeps only in-frame clones and is missing some. This table holds 7,000 to 9,000 clones, just over 90% found once. The sequencing used CD8+ T cells from PBMCs, collected before stem cell transplantation. These receptors all stem from a human donor with POMP-related autoinflammation and immune dysregulation (PRAID). Both conserved end residues are part of each CDR3. D genes are given only for firm matches. Rows may omit the clone size; those that give it use once, few, many or a size class.

V	length	size	J	D	CDR3	DNA
TRBV28	15	-	TRBJ2-7	-	CASSPHLSAPYEQYF	TGTGCCAGCAGTCCTCACCTTTCCGCCCCCTACGAGCAGTACTTC
TRBV4-1	15	-	TRBJ2-7	-	CASSNRDVSSYEQYF	TGCGCCAGCAGCAACCGGGACGTGAGCTCCTACGAGCAGTACTTC
TRBV12-5	12	-	TRBJ2-1	-	CASGLVYNEQFF	TGTGCTAGTGGTTTGGTGTACAATGAGCAGTTCTTC
TRBV5-4	11	-	TRBJ2-7	-	CASSLGHEQYF	TGTGCCAGCAGCTTGGGACACGAGCAGTACTTC
TRBV15	14	-	TRBJ2-7	-	CATSSTGTNYEQYF	TGTGCCACCAGCAGTACAGGGACCAACTACGAGCAGTACTTC
TRBV7-9	12	-	TRBJ2-2	-	CASSGNTGELFF	TGTGCCAGCAGCGGGAACACCGGGGAGCTGTTTTTT
TRBV10-3	16	-	TRBJ1-4	-	CAISESRHTGKEKLFF	TGTGCCATCAGTGAGTCGAGGCACACCGGGAAGGAAAAACTGTTTTTT
TRBV7-8	13	-	TRBJ2-1	TRBD2	CASGTSSYNEQFF	TGTGCCAGCGGGACTAGCTCCTACAATGAGCAGTTCTTC
TRBV28	12	-	TRBJ1-2	-	CASSLASSGYTF	TGTGCCAGCAGTTTAGCCAGTTCCGGCTACACCTTC
TRBV5-8	10	-	TRBJ2-7	-	CASRTYEQYF	TGTGCCAGCAGGACCTACGAGCAGTACTTC
TRBV19	14	-	TRBJ2-3	-	CASSIDNNRDTQYF	TGTGCCAGTAGTATAGATAATAATCGAGATACGCAGTATTTT
TRBV6-5	13	-	TRBJ1-6	TRBD1	CASRTGGSSPLHF	TGTGCCAGCAGGACAGGGGGGAGTTCACCCCTCCACTTT
TRBV28	14	-	TRBJ1-1	-	CASSLKQAGTEAFF	TGTGCCAGCAGTTTAAAACAGGCAGGGACTGAAGCTTTCTTT
TRBV19	14	-	TRBJ2-2	-	CASSSLGNTGELFF	TGTGCCAGTAGTAGTCTAGGGAACACCGGGGAGCTGTTTTTT
TRBV9	13	-	TRBJ2-7	-	CASSLGPSYEQYF	TGTGCCAGCAGCTTAGGCCCTAGCTACGAGCAGTACTTC
TRBV13	14	few	TRBJ1-2	-	CASSRRQGFTGYTF	TGTGCCAGCAGCCGCCGGCAGGGTTTTACGGGCTACACCTTC
TRBV27	15	-	TRBJ2-5	TRBD2	CASSLTSGSQETQYF	TGTGCCAGCAGTTTAACTAGCGGGAGCCAAGAGACCCAGTACTTC
TRBV19	15	-	TRBJ1-2	TRBD1	CASSIWTGANYGYTF	TGTGCCAGTAGTATTTGGACAGGGGCGAACTATGGCTACACCTTC
TRBV7-2	19	-	TRBJ2-1	-	CASSPAGSTQMGYANEQFF	TGTGCCAGCAGCCCTGCTGGCTCGACTCAGATGGGGTACGCCAATGAGCAGTTCTTC
TRBV7-8	19	-	TRBJ2-7	TRBD2	CASSLWRLAGGPSSYEQYF	TGTGCCAGCAGCTTATGGCGACTAGCGGGAGGCCCGAGCTCCTACGAGCAGTACTTC
TRBV5-6	14	-	TRBJ2-3	-	CASSTTSLRDTQYF	TGTGCCAGTAGTACCACTAGCCTTCGGGATACGCAGTATTTT
TRBV7-2	15	once	TRBJ2-5	TRBD2	CASSPGGGSGETQYF	TGTGCCAGCAGCCCGGGGGGGGGAAGCGGAGAGACCCAGTACTTC
TRBV4-1	17	-	TRBJ2-2	-	CASSDGWGNMGTGELFF	TGCGCCAGCAGTGATGGATGGGGGAACATGGGGACCGGGGAGCTGTTTTTT
TRBV2	14	-	TRBJ2-3	-	CASSYAEPQGTQYF	TGTGCCAGCAGCTACGCCGAGCCTCAAGGTACGCAGTATTTT
TRBV28	16	once	TRBJ1-5	TRBD1	CASSLPQGGSNQPQHF	TGTGCCAGCAGTTTACCCCAGGGGGGAAGCAATCAGCCCCAGCATTTT
TRBV6-1	15	-	TRBJ2-3	TRBD1	CASSVWTGSGDTQYF	TGTGCCAGCAGTGTCTGGACAGGGTCGGGGGATACGCAGTATTTT
TRBV7-8	15	-	TRBJ2-1	-	CASSLEAYRDNEQFF	TGTGCCAGCAGCTTAGAGGCTTATAGGGACAATGAGCAGTTCTTC
TRBV6-5	14	once	TRBJ2-7	TRBD1	CASSYSGQGDEQYF	TGTGCCAGCAGTTACTCGGGACAGGGGGACGAGCAGTACTTC
TRBV7-2	17	-	TRBJ1-2	TRBD1	CASSLVPPGQGAYGYTF	TGTGCCAGCAGCTTAGTCCCGCCGGGACAGGGGGCCTATGGCTACACCTTC
TRBV14	15	-	TRBJ2-7	TRBD2	CASSQDTSGRDEQYF	TGTGCCAGCAGCCAAGACACTAGCGGGAGAGACGAGCAGTACTTC
TRBV20-1	11	-	TRBJ2-5	-	CSGDGQETQYF	TGCAGTGGTGATGGGCAGGAGACCCAGTACTTC
TRBV19	16	-	TRBJ2-6	-	CASSISTASGANVLTF	TGTGCCAGTAGTATATCGACAGCCTCTGGGGCCAACGTCCTGACTTTC
TRBV4-1	11	-	TRBJ2-1	-	CASSQGVEQFF	TGCGCCAGCAGCCAAGGAGTTGAGCAGTTCTTC
TRBV7-9	16	-	TRBJ1-3	-	CASSLNSGSSGNTIYF	TGTGCCAGCAGCTTAAACTCAGGGAGCTCTGGAAACACCATATATTTT
TRBV27	14	-	TRBJ2-5	TRBD2	CASSLAGGRETQYF	TGTGCCAGCAGTTTAGCGGGGGGGCGGGAGACCCAGTACTTC
TRBV13	16	-	TRBJ2-3	TRBD2	CASSLETSGRTDTQYF	TGTGCCAGCAGCTTGGAGACTAGCGGGAGAACAGATACGCAGTATTTT
TRBV5-1	15	-	TRBJ2-2	-	CASTDTALGTGELFF	TGCGCCAGCACCGACACCGCACTGGGCACCGGGGAGCTGTTTTTT
TRBV14	15	-	TRBJ2-3	-	CASSQDPGPRDTQYF	TGTGCCAGCAGCCAAGATCCAGGGCCCAGAGATACGCAGTATTTT
TRBV4-1	18	-	TRBJ2-7	-	CASSQVVVSRRSTYEQYF	TGCGCCAGCAGCCAAGTTGTAGTTAGTCGACGGTCGACGTACGAGCAGTACTTC
TRBV5-1	16	-	TRBJ2-7	-	CASSLAENRPPYEQYF	TGCGCCAGCAGCTTGGCTGAAAACAGGCCCCCCTACGAGCAGTACTTC
TRBV10-3	14	-	TRBJ2-3	-	CAISEVVRTDTQYF	TGTGCCATCAGTGAAGTTGTGCGCACAGATACGCAGTATTTT
TRBV19	15	-	TRBJ2-1	-	CASSIRDSVYNEQFF	TGTGCCAGTAGTATCAGAGATTCGGTGTACAATGAGCAGTTCTTC
TRBV7-2	8	once	TRBJ1-6	-	CASSALHF	TGTGCCAGCAGCGCCCTCCACTTT
TRBV11-3	13	-	TRBJ1-4	-	CASSLVFGEKLFF	TGTGCCAGCAGCTTGGTTTTCGGTGAAAAACTGTTTTTT
TRBV4-1	14	-	TRBJ2-7	TRBD1	CASSLSGQHYEQYF	TGCGCCAGCAGCCTATCGGGACAGCACTACGAGCAGTACTTC
TRBV11-2	16	-	TRBJ2-1	TRBD1	CASSPGPGQGANEQFF	TGTGCCAGCAGCCCTGGGCCGGGACAGGGGGCGAATGAGCAGTTCTTC
TRBV29-1	13	-	TRBJ2-1	-	CSVAGGSYNEQFF	TGCAGCGTTGCTGGGGGCTCCTACAATGAGCAGTTCTTC
TRBV27	14	-	TRBJ1-2	-	CASSLAERGFGYTF	TGTGCCAGCAGTTTAGCTGAAAGGGGATTCGGCTACACCTTC
TRBV10-2	15	-	TRBJ2-3	TRBD1	CASRPRTGNTDTQYF	TGCGCCAGCAGACCACGGACAGGGAACACAGATACGCAGTATTTT
TRBV7-3	16	-	TRBJ2-2	TRBD1	CASSSLGQGNTGELFF	TGTGCCAGCAGCTCCCTGGGACAGGGGAACACCGGGGAGCTGTTTTTT
TRBV9	15	-	TRBJ2-7	-	CASSSRWDGWEEQYF	TGTGCCAGCAGCTCCCGATGGGACGGCTGGGAGGAGCAGTACTTC
TRBV4-1	16	-	TRBJ2-2	TRBD1	CASTVTGTGTGGELFF	TGCGCCAGCACCGTAACCGGGACAGGCACAGGAGGGGAGCTGTTTTTT
TRBV5-4	13	-	TRBJ1-1	-	CASSFSGGTEAFF	TGTGCCAGCAGCTTTTCGGGGGGCACTGAAGCTTTCTTT
TRBV4-1	15	few	TRBJ1-2	TRBD1	CASSQPGQGNYGYTF	TGCGCCAGCAGCCAGCCGGGACAGGGTAACTATGGCTACACCTTC